These 10 T cell receptor beta chains share one sample of origin, sequenced in a study of CXCR3-negative and CXCR3-positive naive CD8 T cells. With UMI labels, 5' RACE was used to prepare the TRB cDNA libraries. From its re-call of the 5' RACE reads, TCRdb lists each CDR3 protein once, without DNA. Its listing shows some 56,000 distinct CDR3 sequences. The source material was memory CD8+ T cells from blood. These TCRs come from a human donor in good health. Some clones in this sample may be carry-over from other donors' samples.

The V gene is TRBV7-9, the J gene TRBJ1-2. CDR1 is SEHNR and CDR2 is FQNEAQ in the germline V gene (reference sequence). The CDR3 totals 14 residues. The CDR3 spells CASSLGSANYGYTF.

V and J are TRBV7-9 and TRBJ1-1; as DNA is missing, the TRBD1 call by TCRdb cannot be tested. From germline, CDR1 is SEHNR and CDR2 FQNEAQ (reference sequence). The CDR3 is 15 amino acids. This CDR3 is CASSPEDRVRTEAFF.

The rearrangement links TRBV12-3 or TRBV12-4 to TRBJ2-1; TCRdb's D gene call, TRBD2, goes unchecked for lack of DNA. The CDR3 has 13 residues. CDR3 sequence: CASSFRDLYEQFF.

The V call is TRBV7-2, the J call TRBJ2-3. This CDR3 comprises 18 residues. The V gene's germline CDR1 is SGHTA and CDR2 FQGNSA. Here the CDR3 reads CASSLPPELPIRIDTQYF.

The V call is TRBV27, the J call TRBJ2-1; the TCRdb D gene call, TRBD2, has no DNA to confirm it. Germline CDR1 MNHEY, CDR2 SMNVEV (reference sequence). This CDR3 contains 15 residues. This chain's CDR3 is CASSLGTSGRNEQFF.

The chain uses TRBV10-3 and TRBJ2-3; TCRdb designates TRBD2, a call that cannot be tested without DNA. CDR1 and CDR2 (germline): ENHRY, SYGVKD. The CDR3 has 13 amino acids. The CDR3 region is CAILRGGTDTQYF.

The rearrangement joins TRBV7-6 to TRBJ2-7; the TCRdb call, TRBD1, lacks DNA for checking. This CDR3 region has 15 residues. Germline V gene lookup returns CDR1 SGHVS and CDR2 FNYEAQ. The CDR3 protein is CASSFGGLSSYEQYF. Full variable domain (rest looked up from reference TRBV7-6 and TRBJ2-7): GAGVSQSPRYKVTKRGQDVALRCDPISGHVSLYWYRQALGQGPEFLTYFNYEAQQDKSGLPNDRFSAERPEGSISTLTIQRTEQRDSAMYRCASSFGGLSSYEQYFGPGTRLTVT.

The chain uses TRBV6-5 and TRBJ2-1. CDR3 length: 15 residues. CDR1 is MNHEY and CDR2 is SVGAGI in the germline V gene. Here the CDR3 reads CASSYGGSSYNEQFF.

The V call is TRBV18, the J call TRBJ2-7; the D call from TCRdb, TRBD1, cannot be confirmed without DNA. CDR1 is KGHSH, CDR2 LQKENI, per germline. The CDR3 extends over 18 amino acids. The CDR3 here is CASSPPSVGDTFSYEQYF.

The chain is built from TRBV6-5 and TRBJ2-4; the TCRdb D gene call, TRBD1, has no DNA to confirm it. In germline, CDR1 is MNHEY, CDR2 SVGAGI. The CDR3 runs to 12 residues. CDR3 in amino acids: CASSYPGDIQYF.